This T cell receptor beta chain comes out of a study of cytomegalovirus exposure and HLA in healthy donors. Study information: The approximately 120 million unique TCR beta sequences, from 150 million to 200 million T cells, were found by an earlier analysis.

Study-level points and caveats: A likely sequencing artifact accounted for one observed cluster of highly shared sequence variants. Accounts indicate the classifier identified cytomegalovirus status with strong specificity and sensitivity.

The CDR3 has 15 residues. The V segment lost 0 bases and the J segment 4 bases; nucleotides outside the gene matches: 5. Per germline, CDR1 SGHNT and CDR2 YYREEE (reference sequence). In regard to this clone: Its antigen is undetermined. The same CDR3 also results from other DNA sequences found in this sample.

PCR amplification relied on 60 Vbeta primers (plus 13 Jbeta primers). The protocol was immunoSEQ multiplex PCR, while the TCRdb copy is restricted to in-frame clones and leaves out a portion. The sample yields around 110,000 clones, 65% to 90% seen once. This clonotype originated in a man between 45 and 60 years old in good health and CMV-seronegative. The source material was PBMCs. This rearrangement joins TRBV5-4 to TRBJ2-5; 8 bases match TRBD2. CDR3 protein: CASSLEPAGAETQYF. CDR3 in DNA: TGTGCCAGCAGCTTGGAACCAGCGGGGGCAGAGACCCAGTACTTC.